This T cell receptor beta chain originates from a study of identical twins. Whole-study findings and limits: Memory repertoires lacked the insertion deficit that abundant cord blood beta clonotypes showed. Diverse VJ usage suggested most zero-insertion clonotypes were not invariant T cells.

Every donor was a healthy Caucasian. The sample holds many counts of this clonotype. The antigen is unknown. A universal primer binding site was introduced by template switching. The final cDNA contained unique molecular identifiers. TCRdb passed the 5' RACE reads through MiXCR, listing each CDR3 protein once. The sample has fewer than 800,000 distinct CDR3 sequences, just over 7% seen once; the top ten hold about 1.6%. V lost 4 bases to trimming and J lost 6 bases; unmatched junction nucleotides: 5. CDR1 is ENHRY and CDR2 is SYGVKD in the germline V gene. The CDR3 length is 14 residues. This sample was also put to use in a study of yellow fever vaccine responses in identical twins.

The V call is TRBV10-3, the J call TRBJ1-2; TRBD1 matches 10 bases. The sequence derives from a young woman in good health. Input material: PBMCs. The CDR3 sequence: CAISGGQGGHGYTF. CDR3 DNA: TGTGCCATCAGTGGAGGACAGGGGGGCCATGGCTACACCTTC.